The clone carrying this T cell receptor beta chain was seen a few times. Its antigen is currently unknown. The sample originates from a study of T cells after yellow fever vaccination. This CDR3 spans 14 amino acids. The V gene end was trimmed by 1 base and the J gene end by 4 bases; junction bases not matched to a gene: 2. The germline gives CDR1 SGHKS, CDR2 YYEKEE (reference sequence). Each CDR3 protein is one row after TCRdb ran MiXCR on the 5' RACE reads. Of about 360,000 distinct CDR3 sequences in the sample, 6.2% were seen once. Findings and caveats of the study: Once the booster was given, most primary-vaccination clones reappeared, at just under 98% for CD4 and roughly 86% for CD8. The study found a weaker secondary response that peaked faster, day 5 versus 15.

The chain couples TRBV5-5 to TRBJ2-7; 10 bases agree with TRBD1. This TCR was recovered from a man between 25 and 39 years old who received the YFV17D yellow fever vaccine. Material: PBMCs, obtained 5 days after the yellow fever booster vaccination. CDR3 residues: CASSLWTGGYEQYF. The CDR3 nucleotides read TGTGCCAGCAGCTTGTGGACAGGGGGATACGAGCAGTACTTC.